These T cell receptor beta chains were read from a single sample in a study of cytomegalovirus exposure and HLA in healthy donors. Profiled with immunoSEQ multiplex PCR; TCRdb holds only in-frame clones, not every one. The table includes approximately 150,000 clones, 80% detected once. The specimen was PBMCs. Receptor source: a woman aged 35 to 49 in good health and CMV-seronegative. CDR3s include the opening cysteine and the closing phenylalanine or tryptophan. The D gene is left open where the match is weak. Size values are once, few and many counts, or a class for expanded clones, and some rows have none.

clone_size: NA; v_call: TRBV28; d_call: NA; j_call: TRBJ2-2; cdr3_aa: CASRSGQDTGELFF; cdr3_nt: TGTGCCAGCAGGTCAGGCCAAGACACCGGGGAGCTGTTTTTT
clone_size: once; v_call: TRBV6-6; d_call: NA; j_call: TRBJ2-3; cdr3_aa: CASSYWEANTDTQYF; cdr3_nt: TGTGCCAGCAGTTACTGGGAGGCTAACACAGATACGCAGTATTTT
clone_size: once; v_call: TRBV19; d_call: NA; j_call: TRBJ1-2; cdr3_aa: CASSITLRGSSIHGYTF; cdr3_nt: TGTGCCAGTAGTATTACATTACGGGGATCATCTATACACGGCTACACCTTC
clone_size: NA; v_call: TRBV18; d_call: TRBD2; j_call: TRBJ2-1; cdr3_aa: CASSPTRLAEYNEQFF; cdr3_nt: TGTGCCAGCTCACCCACCAGGCTAGCGGAGTACAATGAGCAGTTCTTC
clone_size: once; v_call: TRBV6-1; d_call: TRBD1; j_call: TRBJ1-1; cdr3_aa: CASSDRDRGQAFF; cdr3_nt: TGTGCCAGCAGTGACCGAGACAGGGGGCAAGCTTTCTTT
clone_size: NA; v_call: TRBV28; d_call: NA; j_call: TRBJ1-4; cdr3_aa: CASKGGALGEKLFF; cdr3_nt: TGTGCCAGCAAGGGCGGGGCTCTTGGTGAAAAACTGTTTTTT
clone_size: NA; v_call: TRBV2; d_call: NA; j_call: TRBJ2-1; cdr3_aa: CASTGFNEQFF; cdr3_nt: TGTGCCAGCACGGGGTTCAATGAGCAGTTCTTC
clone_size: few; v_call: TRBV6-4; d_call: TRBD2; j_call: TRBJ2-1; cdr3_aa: CASSEAGGYNEQFF; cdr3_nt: TGTGCCAGCAGTGAAGCGGGAGGGTACAATGAGCAGTTCTTC
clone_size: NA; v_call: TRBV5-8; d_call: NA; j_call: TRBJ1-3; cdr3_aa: CASRTVYSGNTIYF; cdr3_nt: TGTGCCAGCAGAACAGTCTACTCTGGAAACACCATATATTTT
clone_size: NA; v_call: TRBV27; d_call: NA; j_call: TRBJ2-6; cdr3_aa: CASSLLSIPGANVLTF; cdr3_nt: TGTGCCAGCAGTTTACTCTCTATTCCTGGGGCCAACGTCCTGACTTTC
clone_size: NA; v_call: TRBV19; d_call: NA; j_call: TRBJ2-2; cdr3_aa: CASSMGQGGDTGELFF; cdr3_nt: TGTGCCAGTAGTATGGGTCAGGGGGGAGACACCGGGGAGCTGTTTTTT
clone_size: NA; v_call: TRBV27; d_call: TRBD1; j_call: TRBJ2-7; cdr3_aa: CASSRVGQGAVSSEQYF; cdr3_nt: TGTGCCAGCAGCCGGGTGGGACAGGGGGCGGTTAGCAGCGAGCAGTACTTC
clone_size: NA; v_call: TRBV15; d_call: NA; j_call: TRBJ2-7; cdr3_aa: CATSKDDFSINDEQYF; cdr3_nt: TGTGCCACCAGCAAGGATGACTTTTCTATCAACGACGAGCAGTACTTC
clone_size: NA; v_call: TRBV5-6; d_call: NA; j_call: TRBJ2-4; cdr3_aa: CASSLGGPGRGIQYF; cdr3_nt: TGTGCCAGCAGCTTAGGGGGGCCGGGGAGGGGCATTCAGTACTTC
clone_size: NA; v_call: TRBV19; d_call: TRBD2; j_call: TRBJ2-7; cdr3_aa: CASSTSSGSSYEQYF; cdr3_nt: TGTGCCAGTAGTACCTCTAGCGGGAGTTCCTACGAGCAGTACTTC
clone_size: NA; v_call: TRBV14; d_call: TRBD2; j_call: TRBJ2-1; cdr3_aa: CASSRRLAGDEQFF; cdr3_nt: TGTGCCAGCAGCCGTCGACTAGCGGGAGATGAGCAGTTCTTC
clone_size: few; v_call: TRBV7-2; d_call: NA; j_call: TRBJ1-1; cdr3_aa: CASSPGGALNTEAFF; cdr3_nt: TGTGCCAGCAGCCCCGGGGGGGCTTTGAACACTGAAGCTTTCTTT
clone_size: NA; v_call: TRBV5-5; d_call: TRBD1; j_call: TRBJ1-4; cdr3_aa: CASSIRQGEREKLFF; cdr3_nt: TGTGCCAGCAGCATCAGACAGGGGGAGAGAGAAAAACTGTTTTTT
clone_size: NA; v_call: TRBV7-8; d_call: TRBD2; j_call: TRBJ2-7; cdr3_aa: CASSLFSSGGYEQYF; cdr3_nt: TGTGCCAGCAGCTTATTCTCTAGCGGGGGCTACGAGCAGTACTTC
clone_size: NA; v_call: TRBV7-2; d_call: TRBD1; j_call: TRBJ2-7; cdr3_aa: CASSAGTGGYEQYF; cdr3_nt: TGTGCCAGCAGCGCGGGGACAGGGGGCTACGAGCAGTACTTC
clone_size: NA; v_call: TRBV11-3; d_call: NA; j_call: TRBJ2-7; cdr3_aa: CASSLRGYRQYF; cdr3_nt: TGTGCCAGCAGCTTAAGGGGTTACCGGCAGTACTTC
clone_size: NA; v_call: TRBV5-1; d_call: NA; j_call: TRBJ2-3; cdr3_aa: CASSLLAGASTDTQYF; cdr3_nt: TGCGCCAGCAGCTTACTTGCGGGGGCTAGCACAGATACGCAGTATTTT
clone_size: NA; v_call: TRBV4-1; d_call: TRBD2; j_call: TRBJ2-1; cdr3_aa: CASSLFNRDYRAYEQFF; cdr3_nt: TGCGCCAGCAGCCTATTTAACCGGGACTATCGGGCCTATGAGCAGTTCTTC
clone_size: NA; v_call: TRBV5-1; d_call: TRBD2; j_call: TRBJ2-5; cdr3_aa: CASSLGPGGQETQYF; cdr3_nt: TGCGCCAGCAGCTTGGGGCCGGGAGGGCAAGAGACCCAGTACTTC
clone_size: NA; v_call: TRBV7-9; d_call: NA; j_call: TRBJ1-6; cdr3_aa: CASSLESRVSPLHF; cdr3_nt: TGTGCCAGCAGCTTAGAAAGCAGGGTATCACCCCTCCACTTT
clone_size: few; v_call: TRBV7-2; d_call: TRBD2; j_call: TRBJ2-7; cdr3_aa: CASSYLAGGSYEQYF; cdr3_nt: TGTGCCAGCAGCTACCTAGCGGGGGGCTCCTACGAGCAGTACTTC
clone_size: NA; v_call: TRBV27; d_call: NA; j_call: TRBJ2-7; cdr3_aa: CASSSPWASPYEQYF; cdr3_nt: TGTGCCAGCAGTTCACCTTGGGCTAGCCCCTACGAGCAGTACTTC
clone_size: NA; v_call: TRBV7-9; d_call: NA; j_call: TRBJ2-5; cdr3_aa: CASSFLQGAQYF; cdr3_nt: TGTGCCAGCAGCTTCCTACAGGGTGCCCAGTACTTC
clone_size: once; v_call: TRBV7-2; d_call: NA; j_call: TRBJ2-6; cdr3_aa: CASSLGLNSGANVLTF; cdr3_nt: TGTGCCAGCAGCTTAGGTTTAAACTCTGGGGCCAACGTCCTGACTTTC
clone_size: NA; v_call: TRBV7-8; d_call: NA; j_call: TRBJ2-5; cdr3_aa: CASSAPRGQETQYF; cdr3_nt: TGTGCCAGCAGCGCCCCCCGGGGCCAAGAGACCCAGTACTTC
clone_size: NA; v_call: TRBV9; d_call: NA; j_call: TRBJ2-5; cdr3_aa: CASSVAGGHGETQYF; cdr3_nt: TGTGCCAGCAGCGTAGCTGGGGGACATGGAGAGACCCAGTACTTC
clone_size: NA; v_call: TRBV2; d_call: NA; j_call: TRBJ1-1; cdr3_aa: CASGGANTEAFF; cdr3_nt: TGTGCCAGCGGAGGTGCTAACACTGAAGCTTTCTTT
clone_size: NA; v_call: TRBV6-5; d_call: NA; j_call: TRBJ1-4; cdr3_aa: CASSLQRGEKLFF; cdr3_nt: TGTGCCAGCAGTTTGCAGCGGGGTGAAAAACTGTTTTTT
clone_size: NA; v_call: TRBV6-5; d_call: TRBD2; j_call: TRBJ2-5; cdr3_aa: CASSYRGLAGETQYF; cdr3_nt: TGTGCCAGCAGTTACAGGGGACTAGCGGGAGAGACCCAGTACTTC
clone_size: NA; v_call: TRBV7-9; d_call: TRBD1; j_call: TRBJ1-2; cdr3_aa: CSSSLQQNRGDYGYTF; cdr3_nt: TGTTCCAGCAGCCTACAACAAAACAGGGGCGACTATGGCTACACCTTC
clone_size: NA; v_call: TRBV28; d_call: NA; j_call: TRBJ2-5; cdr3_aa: CASRVGGASAQYF; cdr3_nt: TGCGCCAGCAGGGTAGGGGGGGCCTCAGCCCAGTACTTC
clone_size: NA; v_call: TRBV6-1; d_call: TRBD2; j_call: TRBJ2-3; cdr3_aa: CAVREAGGRNTQYF; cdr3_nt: TGTGCCGTCCGGGAAGCGGGGGGGCGGAATACGCAGTATTTT
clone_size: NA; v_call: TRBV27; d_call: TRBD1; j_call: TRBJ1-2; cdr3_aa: CASSPRGQGGSYGYTF; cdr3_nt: TGTGCCAGCAGTCCCCGCGGACAGGGCGGTTCCTATGGCTACACCTTC
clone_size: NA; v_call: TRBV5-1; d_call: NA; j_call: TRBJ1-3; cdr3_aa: CASSLAGRIPNTIYF; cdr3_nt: TGCGCCAGCAGCTTGGCAGGAAGGATCCCTAACACCATATATTTT
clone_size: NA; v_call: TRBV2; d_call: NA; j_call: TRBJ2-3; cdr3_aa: CASRPDSLTDTQYF; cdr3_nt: TGTGCCAGCAGACCGGACTCCCTCACAGATACGCAGTATTTT
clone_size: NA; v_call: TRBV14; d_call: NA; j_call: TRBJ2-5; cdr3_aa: CASSQDPQALITQYF; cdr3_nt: TGTGCCAGCAGCCAAGATCCCCAAGCCCTAATTACCCAGTACTTC
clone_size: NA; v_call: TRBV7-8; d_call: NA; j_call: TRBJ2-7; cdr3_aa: CASSPTRGRQDEQYF; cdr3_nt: TGTGCCAGCAGCCCCACCAGGGGCCGGCAGGACGAGCAGTACTTC
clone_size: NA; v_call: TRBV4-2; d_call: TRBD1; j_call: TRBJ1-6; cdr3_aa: CASSQDRDRGFSPLHF; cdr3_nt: TGTGCCAGCAGCCAAGATAGGGACAGGGGTTTCTCACCCCTCCACTTT
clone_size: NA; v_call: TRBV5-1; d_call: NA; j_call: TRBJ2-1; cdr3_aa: CASSLLTGNYNEQFF; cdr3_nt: TGCGCCAGCAGCCTACTTACGGGGAACTACAATGAGCAGTTCTTC
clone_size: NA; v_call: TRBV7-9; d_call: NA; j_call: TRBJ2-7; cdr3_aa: CASSPLFLDGVEQYF; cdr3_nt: TGTGCCAGCAGCCCCCTATTCTTGGATGGAGTCGAGCAGTACTTC
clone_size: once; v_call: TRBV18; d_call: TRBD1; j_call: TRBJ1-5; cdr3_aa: CASSPPETGGLNQPQHF; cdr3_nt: TGTGCCAGCTCACCACCAGAGACAGGGGGCTTGAATCAGCCCCAGCATTTT
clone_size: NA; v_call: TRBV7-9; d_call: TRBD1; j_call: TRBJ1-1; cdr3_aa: CASSSQGREAFF; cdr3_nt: TGTGCCAGCAGCTCACAGGGGAGGGAAGCTTTCTTT
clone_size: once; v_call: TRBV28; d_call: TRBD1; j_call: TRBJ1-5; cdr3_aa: CASSLEGAAQPQHF; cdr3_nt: TGTGCCAGCAGTTTGGAGGGGGCGGCTCAGCCCCAGCATTTT
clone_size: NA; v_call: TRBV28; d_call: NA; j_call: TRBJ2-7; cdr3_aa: CASTLGGSPWYEQYF; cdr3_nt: TGTGCCAGCACCCTGGGGGGTTCCCCTTGGTACGAGCAGTACTTC
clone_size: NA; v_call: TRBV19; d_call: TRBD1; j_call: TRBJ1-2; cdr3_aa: CASSRTGANYGYTF; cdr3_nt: TGTGCCAGTAGCAGGACAGGGGCTAACTATGGCTACACCTTC
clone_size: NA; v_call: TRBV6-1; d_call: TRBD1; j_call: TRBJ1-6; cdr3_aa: CASSVPGQGGSYNSSLHF; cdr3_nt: TGTGCCAGCAGTGTCCCCGGACAGGGAGGCTCCTATAATTCATCCCTCCACTTT
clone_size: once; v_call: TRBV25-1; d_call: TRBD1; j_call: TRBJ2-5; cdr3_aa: CASSMYDWTGEETQYF; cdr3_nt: TGTGCCAGCAGCATGTATGACTGGACAGGGGAAGAGACCCAGTACTTC
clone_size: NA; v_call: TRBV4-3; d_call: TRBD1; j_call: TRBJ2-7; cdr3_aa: CASSQEWTGLNYEQYF; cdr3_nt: TGCGCCAGCAGCCAAGAATGGACAGGGCTAAACTACGAGCAGTACTTC
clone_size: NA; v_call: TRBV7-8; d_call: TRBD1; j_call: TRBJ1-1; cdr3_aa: CASSWDRADTEAFF; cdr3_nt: TGTGCCAGCAGCTGGGACAGGGCGGACACTGAAGCTTTCTTT
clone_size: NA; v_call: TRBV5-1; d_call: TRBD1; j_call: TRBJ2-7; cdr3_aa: CASSLAGTGQGYEQYF; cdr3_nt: TGCGCCAGCAGTTTGGCCGGGACAGGGCAGGGGTACGAGCAGTACTTC
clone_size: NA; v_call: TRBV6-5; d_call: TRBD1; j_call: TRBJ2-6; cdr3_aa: CASSRGTGGANVLTF; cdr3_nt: TGTGCCAGCAGCAGAGGGACAGGAGGGGCCAACGTCCTGACTTTC
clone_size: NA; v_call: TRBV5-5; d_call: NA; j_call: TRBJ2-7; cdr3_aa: CASSLDRNEQYF; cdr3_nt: TGTGCCAGCAGTCTTGACAGAAACGAGCAGTACTTC
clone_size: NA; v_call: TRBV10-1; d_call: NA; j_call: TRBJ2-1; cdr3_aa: CASSVSGPLSYNEQFF; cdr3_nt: TGCGCCAGCAGTGTTTCAGGGCCTCTCTCCTACAATGAGCAGTTCTTC
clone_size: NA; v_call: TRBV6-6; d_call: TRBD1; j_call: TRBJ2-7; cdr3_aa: CASRDRVYEQYF; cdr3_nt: TGTGCCAGCCGGGACAGGGTATACGAGCAGTACTTC
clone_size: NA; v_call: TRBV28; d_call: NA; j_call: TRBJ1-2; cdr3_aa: CASTSGVNHGYTF; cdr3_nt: TGTGCCAGCACTTCAGGGGTAAACCATGGCTACACCTTC